This T cell receptor (beta chain) was observed in a study of T cell repertoires in cytomegalovirus infection. A single record per CDR3 protein comes from TCRdb applying MiXCR to the reads. The data show 200,000 to 250,000 distinct CDR3 sequences, roughly 22% seen once. The CDR3 totals 13 residues. Trimming at V came to 6 bases and at J to 6 bases, leaving 6 bases not matched to a gene. Per the germline V gene, CDR1 is MDHEN and CDR2 is SYDVKM. This clonotype was observed a handful of times. Sequenced: CD8+ T cells from PBMCs. V usage is TRBV28 and J usage is TRBJ1-2; 8 bases line up with TRBD1. This receptor was obtained from a human donor in good health (CMV status not recorded). Some clones in this sample may be carry-over from other donors' samples. CDR3 nucleotides: TGTGCCAGCAGCTTCCAGGGGGCCCATGGCTACACCTTC. Translated: CASSFQGAHGYTF.